This TCR beta chain emerged from a study of T-cell memory formation after mild COVID-19 (dated by TCRdb to the early 2020s). At the level of the whole study: TCR sequence clusters from the two donors were found to be largely donor specific. The cohort was made up of two young adult volunteers, one female and one male, who were previously healthy. In a couple of donors, T-cell clones that expanded and contracted after mild COVID-19 were followed by sequencing TCRalpha and TCRbeta repertoires longitudinally. On the study overall, not on this receptor specifically: Whether the second-wave clones peaking on day 37 were SARS-CoV-2 specific was not confirmed. The study covered only two mild cases, and larger cohorts including severe cases with pre-infection samples were considered necessary. Contracting CD4+ clones were found mainly in CM and EM memory subsets, while CD8+ clones were enriched in EMRA. Clones contracting from day 15 to 85 had balanced CD4/CD8 phenotypes, while a second wave expanding from day 15 to 37 was biased towards CD4+. Some responding clones were detected in pre-infection memory, suggesting pre-existing cross-reactive memory T cells joined the SARS-CoV-2 response.

CDR1 SEHNR and CDR2 FQNEAQ are derived from the germline V gene (reference sequence). Inclusive of the bounding cysteine and phenylalanine, the CDR3 is 13 residues long. Here the CDR3 DNA is all that survives: 39 bases in frame from base 1. Deletion took 1 base off V and 6 bases off J, with a span of 10 bases between the germline ends. PBMCs were isolated by Ficoll-Paque density gradient centrifugation. For sequencing, an Illumina NovaSeq 6000 was employed. TCRalpha and TCRbeta cDNA libraries were built by 5'RACE with constant-segment primers, adding sample barcodes and unique molecular identifiers. RNA was extracted from every sample with Trizol reagent. Libraries were amplified in two PCR steps, with a second sample barcode and Illumina TruSeq adapters added in the second step. Libraries were sequenced on an Illumina NovaSeq with 2 x 150 bp paired-end reads. Concerning the study's data processing: Reads were demultiplexed and collapsed into UMI-guided consensus sequences with migec v1.2.7. Using mixcr v2.1.11, UMI consensuses were aligned to TRA and TRB V and J templates and then assembled into clonotypes. Expanded or contracted clonotypes were those called significant by both edgeR and NoisET, with noise models trained on biological replicates. For edgeR calls, the thresholds were a false discovery rate-adjusted p below 0.01 and a log2 fold-change of 1. As an exploratory analysis of dynamics, max-normalized trajectories of the 1000 most abundant clonotypes were examined with PCA combined with hierarchical clustering. Each responding clone was given a CD4 or CD8 phenotype based on the CD4+ and CD8+ repertoires, which had been sequenced separately. TCRdb handled the public reads itself, with Q25 trimming in fastp and clone calling in MiXCR, and kept productive beta chains. Rows are combined by CDR3 protein, so each entry shows the most common genes and DNA. V and J calls and clone size were set by TCRdb, not the authors. Across this sample there are roughly 99,000 distinct CDR3 sequences, with roughly an eighth seen only once. Of the sample, 35% to 40% falls within the top ten clones.

With regard to this clonotype: Its antigen is unknown. No base quality information exists; no much larger clone differs at one position.

The chain links TRBV7-9 with TRBJ2-7; matching of 5 bases hints at TRBD1 as the D gene. The clonotype was recovered from a young man who had mild COVID-19 (a few samples of this study predate the infection). The sample titles of this study are shuffled in the database, so cell type and time point are left out; the donor was told from shared clones. Sequenced input: PBMCs or a T cell subset sorted from them (not recorded which). The CDR3: CASSLVSGPEQYF. The base sequence is TGTGCCAGCAGCTTAGTTTCAGGGCCCGAGCAGTACTTC. When the CDR3 is completed using the reference TRBV7-9 and TRBJ2-7 genes on either side, the full variable domain is DTGVSQNPRHKITKRGQNVTFRCDPISEHNRLYWYRQTLGQGPEFLTYFQNEAQLEKSRLLSDRFSAERPKGSFSTLEIQRTEQGDSAMYLCASSLVSGPEQYFGPGTRLTVT.